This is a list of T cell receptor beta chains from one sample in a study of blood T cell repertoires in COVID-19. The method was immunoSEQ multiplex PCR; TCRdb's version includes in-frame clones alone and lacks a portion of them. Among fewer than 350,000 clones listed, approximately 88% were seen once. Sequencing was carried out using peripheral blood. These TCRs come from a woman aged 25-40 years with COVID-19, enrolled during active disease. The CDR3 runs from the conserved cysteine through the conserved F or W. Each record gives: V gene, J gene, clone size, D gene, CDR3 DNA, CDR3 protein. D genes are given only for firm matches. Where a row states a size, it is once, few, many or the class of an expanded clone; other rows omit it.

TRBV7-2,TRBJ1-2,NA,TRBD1,TGTGCCAGCAGCTTAGCGGGGTCCGGACAGGTCTATGGCTACACCTTC,CASSLAGSGQVYGYTF
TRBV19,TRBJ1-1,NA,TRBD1,TGTGCCAGTAGCAATCCTAACAGGGGGCTGAACACTGAAGCTTTCTTT,CASSNPNRGLNTEAFF
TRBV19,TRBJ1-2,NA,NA,TGTGCCAGTAGTATCCAGGGAACCTATGGCTACACCTTC,CASSIQGTYGYTF
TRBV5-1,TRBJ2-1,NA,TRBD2,TGCGCCAGCAGCTTGGCTAGCGGGGCAGCGGGTGAGCAGTTCTTC,CASSLASGAAGEQFF
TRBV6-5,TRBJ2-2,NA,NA,TGTGCCAGCAGTTCGGCGCGGGACTTTAGGTACGGGGAGCTGTTTTTT,CASSSARDFRYGELFF
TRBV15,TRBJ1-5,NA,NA,TGTGCCACCAGCAGAGATCTGGGGCAGGCCGCGGGGCAGCCCCAGCATTTT,CATSRDLGQAAGQPQHF
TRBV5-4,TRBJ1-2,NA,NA,TGTGCCAGCAGGTTGTGGGGGGGACCTTCCTATGGCTACACCTTC,CASRLWGGPSYGYTF
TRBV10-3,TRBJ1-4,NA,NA,TGTGCCATCAGTGATCGTCCGGGGGAAAAACTGTTTTTT,CAISDRPGEKLFF
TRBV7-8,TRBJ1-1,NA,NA,TGTGCCAGCAGCTTAAACCAGGCCCAGACTGAAGCTTTCTTT,CASSLNQAQTEAFF
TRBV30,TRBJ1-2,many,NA,TGTGCCTGGAACTCGGGGCGGGGGGATGGCTACACCTTC,CAWNSGRGDGYTF
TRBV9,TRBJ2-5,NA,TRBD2,TGTGCCAGCAGCACGGGACTAGCGGGGGGGGGTCTCCAAGAGACCCAGTACTTC,CASSTGLAGGGLQETQYF
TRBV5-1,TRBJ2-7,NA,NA,TGCGCCAGCAGCTACGGGGGTCGGCAAGAGCAGTACTTC,CASSYGGRQEQYF
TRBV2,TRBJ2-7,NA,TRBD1,TGTGCCAGCAGGCCGTACAGGGGAGAGTACGAGCAGTACTTC,CASRPYRGEYEQYF
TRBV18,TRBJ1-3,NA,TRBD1,TGTGCCCAGGGGACAGGGACTGGAAACACCATATATTTT,CAQGTGTGNTIYF
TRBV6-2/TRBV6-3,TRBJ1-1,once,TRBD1,TGTGCCAGCAGCATCGGACAGGGTAGTGAAGCTTTCTTT,CASSIGQGSEAFF
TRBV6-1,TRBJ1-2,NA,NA,TGTGCCAGCAGTGAATGGTTCGGAGGGCTCTATGGCTACACCTTC,CASSEWFGGLYGYTF
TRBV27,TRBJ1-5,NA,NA,TGTGCCAGCAGTTTAAGGGGGGGCTATCAGCCCCAGCATTTT,CASSLRGGYQPQHF
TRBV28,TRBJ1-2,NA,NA,TGTGCCAGCAGTTCCCCCACCGACAGCTACTATGGCTACACCTTC,CASSSPTDSYYGYTF
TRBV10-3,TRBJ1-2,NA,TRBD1,TGTGCCATCAGTGAGGGACAGGTTGGCTACACCTTC,CAISEGQVGYTF
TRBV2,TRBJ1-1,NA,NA,TGTGCCAGCAGTGGAGGAGCTTTCTTT,CASSGGAFF
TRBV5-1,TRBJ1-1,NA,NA,TGCGCCAGCAGCTCATACCGGGACACTGAAGCTTTCTTT,CASSSYRDTEAFF
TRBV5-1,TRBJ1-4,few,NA,TGCGCCAGCAGCCTAGCGCAGGGCCTCCGCGGGGATGAAAAACTGTTTTTT,CASSLAQGLRGDEKLFF
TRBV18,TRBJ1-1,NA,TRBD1,TGTGCCAGCTCCCCACAGGGGGACACTGAAGCTTTCTTT,CASSPQGDTEAFF
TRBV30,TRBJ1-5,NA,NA,TGTGCCTGGACTCAAAGGGGGCCCCAGCATTTT,CAWTQRGPQHF
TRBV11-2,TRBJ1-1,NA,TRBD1,TGTGCCAGCAGCTCTGACAGGGCTGAAGCTTTCTTT,CASSSDRAEAFF
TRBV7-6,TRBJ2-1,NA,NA,TGTGCCAGCAGCCGCGGGGCTGGTCCCTACAATGAGCAGTTCTTC,CASSRGAGPYNEQFF
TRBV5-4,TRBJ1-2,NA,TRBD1,TGTGCCAGCAGCGGAGCAGGGGGCCTCTATGGCTACACCTTC,CASSGAGGLYGYTF
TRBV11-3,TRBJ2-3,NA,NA,TGTGCCAGCAGCTTACGGGATACGCAGTATTTT,CASSLRDTQYF
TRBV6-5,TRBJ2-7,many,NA,TGTGCCAGCAGGAACAGGGTCGACGAGCAGTACTTC,CASRNRVDEQYF
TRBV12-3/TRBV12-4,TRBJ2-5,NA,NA,TGTGCCAGCAGTTATAGGGGACAAGAGACCCAGTACTTC,CASSYRGQETQYF
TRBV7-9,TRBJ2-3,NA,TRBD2,TGTGCCAGCAGCACGACGACTAGCGGGGGGGCTGATACGCAGTATTTT,CASSTTTSGGADTQYF
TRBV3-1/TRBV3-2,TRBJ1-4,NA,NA,TGTGCCAGCAGCCTGGGGACTTCAGTACGGTTTTTT,CASSLGTSVRFF
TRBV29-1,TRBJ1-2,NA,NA,TGCAGCGTTGTACAGTCTAACTATGGCTACACCTTC,CSVVQSNYGYTF
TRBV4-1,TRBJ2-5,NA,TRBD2,TGCGCCAGCAGCCAAAGATGGCTAGCGGGGGTCGAGACCCAGTACTTC,CASSQRWLAGVETQYF
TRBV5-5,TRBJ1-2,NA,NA,TGTGCCAGCAGCTACCTTCAAGAGGAGATGAGCTACACCTTC,CASSYLQEEMSYTF
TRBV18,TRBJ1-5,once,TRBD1,TGTGCCAGCTCACCTCCGGGACAGAATCAGCCCCAGCATTTT,CASSPPGQNQPQHF
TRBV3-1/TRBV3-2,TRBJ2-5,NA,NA,TGTGCCAGCAGCCCCCCACAGGGGAGGCGGGAGACCCAGTACTTC,CASSPPQGRRETQYF
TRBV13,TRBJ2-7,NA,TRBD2,TGTGCCAGCAGCTTAGGGACGGGGGGGCTTTACGAGCAGTACTTC,CASSLGTGGLYEQYF
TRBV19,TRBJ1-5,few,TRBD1,TGTGCCAGTAGTCCGAAGGGACAGGGTCATCAGCCCCAGCATTTT,CASSPKGQGHQPQHF
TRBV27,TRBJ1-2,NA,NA,TGTGCCAGCAGTCTTACCGCAGAAAAAAACTATGGCTACACCTTC,CASSLTAEKNYGYTF
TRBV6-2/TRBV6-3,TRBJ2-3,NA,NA,TGTGCCAGCAGTTATGGCCAGGAAGCAGATACGCAGTATTTT,CASSYGQEADTQYF
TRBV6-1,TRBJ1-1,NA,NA,TGTGCCAGCAGTGAAAATGGTGCGTACACTGAAGCTTTCTTT,CASSENGAYTEAFF
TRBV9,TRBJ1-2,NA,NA,TGTGCCAGCAGCTCCCGGAGCGGCCACGACGGCTACACCTTC,CASSSRSGHDGYTF
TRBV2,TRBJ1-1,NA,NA,TGTGCCAGCGAACTCAGACTCCACACTGAAGCTTTCTTT,CASELRLHTEAFF
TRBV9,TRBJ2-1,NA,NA,TGTGCCAGCAGCTCTAGAACCCTCGAGCAGTTCTTC,CASSSRTLEQFF
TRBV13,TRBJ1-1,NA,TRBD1,TGTGCCAGCAGCCCCTACAGGGGCAACACTGAAGCTTTCTTT,CASSPYRGNTEAFF
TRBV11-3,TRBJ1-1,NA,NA,TGTGCCAGCAGCTTAGGGGGGAGGATCGAAGCTGAAGCTTTCTTT,CASSLGGRIEAEAFF
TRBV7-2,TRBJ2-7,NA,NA,TGTGCCAGCAGCTCCTACTCCACAGGACGTGAGCAGTACTTC,CASSSYSTGREQYF
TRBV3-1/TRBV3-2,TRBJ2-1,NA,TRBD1,TGTGCCAGCAGCCATCGCCCCCCGGGACAGGGGTCTTACAATGAGCAGTTCTTC,CASSHRPPGQGSYNEQFF
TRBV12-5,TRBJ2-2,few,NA,TGTGCTAGTGGTTTGGACGTCCTCCCAGGTCTCAGCACCGGGGAGCTGTTTTTT,CASGLDVLPGLSTGELFF
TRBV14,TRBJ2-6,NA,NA,TGTGCCAGCAGCCAAGGATGGGGGCCATACGAGAGGTCCGGGGCCAACGTCCTGACTTTC,CASSQGWGPYERSGANVLTF
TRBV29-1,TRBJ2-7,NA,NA,TGCAGCGTTGGAGGTGGGGGGTTGTCGGTCTACGAGCAGTACTTC,CSVGGGGLSVYEQYF
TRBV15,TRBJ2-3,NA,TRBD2,TGTGCCACCAGCGACCCCCCCCGGGGGGGGTTAGCTAGCACAGATACGCAGTATTTT,CATSDPPRGGLASTDTQYF
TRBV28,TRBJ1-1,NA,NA,TGTGCCAGCAGTCCCTTAGTGGGGCCTAACACTGAAGCTTTCTTT,CASSPLVGPNTEAFF
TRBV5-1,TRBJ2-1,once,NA,TGCGCCAGCAGCTTGGCTTTTCTCGATGAGCAGTTCTTC,CASSLAFLDEQFF
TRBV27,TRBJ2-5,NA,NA,TGTGCCAGCAGTTTCGGCGGGCACCAAGAGACCCAGTACTTC,CASSFGGHQETQYF
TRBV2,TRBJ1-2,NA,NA,TGTGCCAGCAGTGCCCGGAACTATGGCTACACCTTC,CASSARNYGYTF
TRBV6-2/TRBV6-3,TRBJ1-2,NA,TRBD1,TGTGCCAGCAGCCAAAACCCCGGACAGGGGGTCGGCTATGGCTACACCTTC,CASSQNPGQGVGYGYTF
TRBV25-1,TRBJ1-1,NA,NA,TGTGCCAGCAGTGACCGGGAGAGTGAAGCTTTCTTT,CASSDRESEAFF
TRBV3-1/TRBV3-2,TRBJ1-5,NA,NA,TGTGCCAGCAGCCAGGCAGTCAGCAATCAGCCCCAGCATTTT,CASSQAVSNQPQHF